This T cell receptor (beta chain) came from a study of T-cell reconstitution after alpha-beta-depleted transplantation in children. Study conclusions and caveats: Several hundred rapidly expanded clones from non-depleted graft cells reportedly supplied alpha-beta T cells about two months post-transplant.

In regard to this clonotype: What it recognizes is unknown.

The authors prepared the TCRbeta library with unique molecular identifiers. Via MiXCR, TCRdb re-called the PCR reads, giving one row per CDR3 protein. Seen here are hundreds of thousands of distinct CDR3 sequences, 13% observed once, and the top ten hold about 0.77%. The CDR3 has 16 amino acids. CDR1 and CDR2 (germline): SGHRS, YFSETQ. Trimming removed 0 bases from V and 6 bases from J, with 18 bases in between. The genes are TRBV5-1 and TRBJ1-2, with TRBD1 as a possible D gene (6 bases). This receptor was obtained from a girl aged 2-10 years with congenital amegakaryocytic thrombocytopenia, due to receive a stem cell transplant. The material sequenced was PBMCs, taken before TCRalphabeta/CD19-depleted stem cell transplant. The DNA of the CDR3 is TGCGCCAGCAGCTTGGGTGCCCACTGGGGGGGCGATGGCTACACCTTC. Translated: CASSLGAHWGGDGYTF.